This T cell receptor beta chain is from a study of cytomegalovirus exposure and HLA in healthy donors. With 60 Vbeta and 13 Jbeta primers, the PCR was carried out. In the original analysis: In a later analysis, approximately 73 million unique TCR beta chains included roughly 11 million shared by two or more donors. Using immunoSEQ multiplex PCR, the repertoire was profiled, and TCRdb retains in-frame clones only, with some absent. V, J and clone size derive from that table, while D and trimming were established from the DNA sequence. The table lists 65,000 to 100,000 clones, around 79% of them singletons. Study-level results: Immune exposure data for these donors was limited to CMV serostatus. There were under 200 TCR beta chains listed as cytomegalovirus-associated.

From germline, CDR1 is LNHNV and CDR2 YYDKDF (reference sequence). V was cut by 5 bases and J by 0 bases, with 8 bases left in between. The CDR3 extends over 14 amino acids. On this clone: Its antigen is not known.

Source material: PBMCs. The chain joins TRBV15 to TRBJ1-5, with D uncertain. This receptor was taken from a woman between 40 and 50 years old in good health and CMV-seropositive. CDR3 loop: CATSPDSSNQPQHF. The CDR3 nucleotides read TGTGCCACCAGCCCGGACTCTAGCAATCAGCCCCAGCATTTT. Supplemented by reference TRBV15 and TRBJ1-5, the full variable domain reads DAMVIQNPRYQVTQFGKPVTLSCSQTLNHNVMYWYQQKSSQAPKLLFHYYDKDFNNEADTPDNFQSRRPNTSFCFLDIRSPGLGDTAMYLCATSPDSSNQPQHFGDGTRLSIL.